Listed below are T cell receptor beta chains from one sample, sequenced in a study of monozygotic twins with inflammatory bowel disease. TCRdb re-called the 5' RACE reads; one entry per CDR3 protein, DNA not given. The sample is made up of approximately 330,000 distinct CDR3 sequences, and the top ten hold over 2% of it. Sequenced input: blood. The receptors derive from a human donor with ulcerative colitis or Crohn's disease, or a healthy co-twin of an affected twin (not recorded which). Both conserved end residues are part of each CDR3.

J,V,CDR3
TRBJ1-5,TRBV7-9,CASSRGVDQPQHF
TRBJ2-7,TRBV10-3,CAIKGEGIYEQYF
TRBJ2-1,TRBV7-3,CASSLNPGDEQFF
TRBJ2-7,TRBV24-1,CATSEGLLGGEKNEQYF
TRBJ2-1,TRBV4-3,CASAAGLEYNEQFF
TRBJ1-1,TRBV28,CASSPHGPGSEAFF
TRBJ2-7,TRBV9,CASSVGTGGKHEQYF
TRBJ1-2,TRBV25-1,CASTVDINYGYTF
TRBJ1-1,TRBV5-4,CASSGGRSNTEAFF
TRBJ2-4,TRBV20-1,CSARMDRGNIQYF
TRBJ2-7,TRBV27,CASSDDRRYEQYF
TRBJ2-7,TRBV4-3,CASSQDGGGGVPSYEQYF
TRBJ1-5,TRBV7-6,CASSWRQGSQPQHF
TRBJ2-2,TRBV5-1,CASSYPGTNTGELFF
TRBJ1-2,TRBV28,CASSFTRQGDGYTF
TRBJ2-7,TRBV29-1,CSVGENRRGEQYF
TRBJ2-7,TRBV28,CASSREAYEQYF
TRBJ2-5,TRBV3-1,CASSQGSLAGRNQETQYF
TRBJ2-4,TRBV6-5,CASSYSRSVNIQYF
TRBJ2-3,TRBV20-1,CSANGQGSGTDTQYF
TRBJ1-1,TRBV20-1,CSGARDRVLGAFF
TRBJ2-7,TRBV18,CASSRTRAKNEQYF
TRBJ2-7,TRBV10-3,CAISGPRDLSSYEQYF
TRBJ1-5,TRBV20-1,CSASPPRYSNQPQHF
TRBJ1-4,TRBV10-3,CATRATNEKLFF
TRBJ1-6,TRBV12-3/TRBV12-4,CASRQSGTGQGDSPLHF
TRBJ2-7,TRBV5-1,CASQREYSYEQYF
TRBJ2-3,TRBV20-1,CSASTGTGSDTQYF
TRBJ2-2,TRBV12-3/TRBV12-4,CASHTGRINTGELFF
TRBJ2-1,TRBV6-5,CASSSRPNNEQFF
TRBJ1-5,TRBV7-2,CASSLGTGGYQPQHF
TRBJ2-7,TRBV4-1,CASSQVGAGGLYEQYF
TRBJ2-2,TRBV7-6,CASSPINEAGELFF
TRBJ2-1,TRBV28,CASSLGTDLYNEQFF
TRBJ2-7,TRBV12-3/TRBV12-4,CASSPQGAVYEQYF
TRBJ1-2,TRBV25-1,CASSKSTANYGYTF
TRBJ1-1,TRBV5-1,CATRSPGVNTEAFF
TRBJ2-5,TRBV27,CASSLTLSTQETQYF
TRBJ2-1,TRBV20-1,CSASGRAVNEQFF
TRBJ2-1,TRBV5-1,CASSLSGGSYNEQFF
TRBJ2-3,TRBV5-1,CASSSGQGAWDTQYF
TRBJ2-1,TRBV12-3/TRBV12-4,CASSFRGAQFF
TRBJ2-1,TRBV11-3,CASSLGRWGGTGNEQFF
TRBJ1-2,TRBV7-2,CASSHGGGSGYTF
TRBJ2-1,TRBV5-1,CASGPTGGNSYNEQFF
TRBJ2-1,TRBV29-1,CSVEGGLDFNEQFF
TRBJ2-1,TRBV29-1,CSVEVAGELSNEQFF
TRBJ2-7,TRBV4-1,CASSQIGNYEQYF
TRBJ1-4,TRBV24-1,CATQLGGTGNEKLFF
TRBJ1-1,TRBV29-1,CSVRSFRDTEAFF
TRBJ1-1,TRBV12-3/TRBV12-4,CASSFHGRGPRAEAFF
TRBJ2-3,TRBV4-2,CASSLTGLAGGADTQYF
TRBJ2-7,TRBV5-1,CASSLDGSNTYEQYF
TRBJ1-4,TRBV10-3,CATSPRTGQNEKLFF
TRBJ2-1,TRBV6-1,CASRVLGAPYNEQLF
TRBJ2-7,TRBV11-2,CASSAQGGKLSYEQYF
TRBJ2-3,TRBV20-1,CSAREGATDTQYF
TRBJ2-5,TRBV7-2,CASSFASLWGQETQYF
TRBJ2-5,TRBV5-1,CASSFSLADQETQYF
TRBJ1-3,TRBV15,CATSRLTGDSGNTIYF